The 4 T cell receptor beta chains given below trace back to one sample, sequenced in a study of patients and donors after allogeneic stem cell transplantation. One entry per CDR3 protein results from TCRdb running MiXCR on the RT-PCR reads. The repertoire holds over 400,000 distinct CDR3 sequences, roughly 16% seen once, with less than 8% in the top ten. Specimen: blood, either unsorted or a sorted T cell fraction (not recorded which). The receptor source for this set is a human donor who was either an allogeneic HSCT recipient or a stem cell or donor lymphocyte infusion donor (not recorded which). It is not recorded whose cells these are; they may come from a transplant donor.

This clonotype was seen a handful of times. The chain couples TRBV20-1 to TRBJ2-7; TRBD1 agrees at 9 bases. This CDR3 region has 14 residues. From germline, CDR1 is DFQATT and CDR2 SNEGSKA (reference sequence). The junction had 4 bases not matched to a gene; V was cut back by 1 base and J by 3 bases. The CDR3 loop is CSARAEGQGYEQYF. The CDR3 DNA reads as TGCAGTGCTAGAGCTGAGGGACAGGGCTACGAGCAGTACTTC.

The chain uses TRBV9 and TRBJ1-6; D ambiguous. Germline V gives CDR1 SGDLS, CDR2 YYNGEE. CDR3 length equals 14 residues. The V end lost 0 bases, the J end lost 7 bases, and 8 bases lay between the germline ends. The CDR3 DNA reads TGTGCCAGCAGCGTAGCGAGTTCCAATTCACCCCTCCACTTT. Translated, it gives CASSVASSNSPLHF.

This clonotype was seen more than once but under ten times. The chain combines TRBV27 with TRBJ2-2, with D possibly being TRBD2 (7 bases). The CDR3 covers 12 residues. V was trimmed by 5 bases and J by 7 bases, leaving 8 bases between them. The V gene's germline CDR1 is MNHEY and CDR2 SMNVEV (reference sequence). CDR3 residues: CASSRGGGELFF. CDR3 DNA: TGTGCCAGCAGTAGGGGGGGCGGGGAGCTGTTTTTT.

This clonotype was counted many times. The rearrangement uses TRBV6-2 or TRBV6-3 and TRBJ1-1, with D tentatively TRBD1 (5 bases). Germline V gene sequence: CDR1 MNHEY, CDR2 SVGEGT. The CDR3 is 16 residues long. V dropped 0 bases and J dropped 2 bases, with 13 bases sitting between them. This CDR3 is CASSYSRGRDNTEAFF. The CDR3 bases are TGTGCCAGCAGTTACTCTCGGGGTAGGGACAACACTGAAGCTTTCTTT.